The 15 T cell receptor beta chains listed next were all sequenced from one sample in a study of beta chain features in type 1 diabetes (dated by TCRdb to the late 2010s). The receptor library was made with the immunoSEQ multiplex PCR assay. The entire isolated RNA was reverse transcribed using the High Capacity cDNA Reverse Transcription Kit, and thus expressed TCRB transcripts were sequenced. TCRdb took this table from immuneACCESS and kept in-frame rearrangements with V and J called. Such tables lack part of the clones; where checked against another copy, unresolved V genes explain under half of the gap, and the rest is unexplained. Present in this sample are a few hundred thousand clones, less than 15% of which were seen just once. Roughly 0.017% of the sample is in the top ten clones. Sequenced: naive CD4+ T cells from blood. This specimen's cell subset or site label, interpreted: true naive CD4+ T cells. Every receptor here comes from a woman aged 18-29 years in good health.

The chain joins TRBV29-1 to TRBJ2-2; TRBD1 agrees at 7 bases. Germline CDR1 reads SQVTM; CDR2 reads ANQGSEA. The ends lost 7 bases at V and 5 bases at J; junction bases unmatched: 10. This CDR3 has 14 amino acids. This chain's CDR3 is CSAARQGRTGELFF. The CDR3 region has the DNA TGCAGCGCTGCCCGACAGGGACGGACCGGGGAGCTGTTTTTT.

This clone was seen more than once but under ten times. The chain links TRBV6-6 to TRBJ2-2; a possible D gene is TRBD2 (5 bases). CDR1 is MNHNY, CDR2 SVGAGI, per germline (reference sequence). This CDR3 spans 16 amino acids. V was shortened by 2 bases and J by 7 bases, with 17 bases between the two germline ends. In DNA, the CDR3 is TGTGCCAGCAGTTACCCAAGGACTGGGTCGAACGGGGAGCTGTTTTTT. This codes for CASSYPRTGSNGELFF.

The chain recombines TRBV18 with TRBJ2-3, with a tentative D call TRBD1 (5 bases). Germline-derived CDR1 and CDR2 are KGHSH and LQKENI. CDR3 length equals 15 residues. Trimming cost V 3 bases and J 2 bases, with 12 bases left between them. CDR3 sequence: CASSPLDSLTDTQYF. The CDR3 DNA follows: TGTGCCAGCTCACCTTTAGACAGTCTCACAGATACGCAGTATTTT.

In regard to this clone: At one end, the junction sequence differs from germline, possibly due to a read error. The CDR3 is CASSLASVSSYEQYF. The DNA of the CDR3 is TGTGCCAGCAGCCTAGCGAGTGTGAGCTCCTACGAGCAGTACTTC. The rearrangement links TRBV7-8 to TRBJ2-7; possible D gene TRBD2, 6 bases. The CDR3 is 15 residues long. Germline V lookup: CDR1 SGHVS, CDR2 FQNEAQ.

V and J are TRBV7-9 and TRBJ1-1; D not resolved. Per germline, CDR1 SEHNR and CDR2 FQNEAQ (reference sequence). The CDR3 runs to 14 residues. The V end lost 6 bases, the J end lost 4 bases, and 15 bases lay between the germline ends. The DNA for the CDR3 is TGTGCCAGCAGTCCTTTCGGTGAGGGCACTGAAGCTTTCTTT. It specifies CASSPFGEGTEAFF.

The chain is built from TRBV5-1 and TRBJ2-3; unclear D gene. Germline CDR1 reads SGHRS; CDR2 reads YFSETQ. Trimming stripped 2 bases from V and 0 bases from J, with 13 bases between. This CDR3 comprises 16 residues. For the CDR3, the DNA is TGCGCCAGCAGCTTCCAGGCTGCTACTAGCACAGATACGCAGTATTTT. It yields the protein CASSFQAATSTDTQYF. Drawing the rest from reference TRBV5-1 and TRBJ2-3, the complete variable domain is KAGVTQTPRYLIKTRGQQVTLSCSPISGHRSVSWYQQTPGQGLQFLFEYFSETQRNKGNFPGRFSGRQFSNSRSEMNVSTLELGDSALYLCASSFQAATSTDTQYFGPGTRLTVL.

This clone was counted between two and nine times. The rearrangement joins TRBV4-1 to TRBJ2-5; 9 bases align to TRBD2. CDR1 is MGHRA, CDR2 YSYEKL, per germline. This CDR3 is 17 amino acids long. After removal of 0 bases from V and 5 bases from J, the junction contained 10 bases not matched to a gene. Written as DNA, the CDR3 is TGCGCCAGCAGCCAAGATCTGCGAGTAGCGGGAGCGGAGACCCAGTACTTC. Its translation is CASSQDLRVAGAETQYF.

In this sample, this clone turned up a few times. The chain recombines TRBV5-1 with TRBJ1-1; 12 bases agree with TRBD1. The junction had 4 bases not matched to a gene; V was cut back by 3 bases and J by 4 bases. This CDR3 comprises 15 residues. CDR1 SGHRS and CDR2 YFSETQ come from the germline V gene. Written as DNA, the CDR3 is TGCGCCAGCAGCTGGGGACAGGGGGCGGGCACTGAAGCTTTCTTT. It is translated as CASSWGQGAGTEAFF.

The V call is TRBV5-1, the J call TRBJ2-1; TRBD1 is a possible D gene (5 bases). The CDR3 has 13 amino acids. The germline V gene encodes CDR1 SGHRS and CDR2 YFSETQ. Trimming removed 3 bases from V and 5 bases from J, with 9 bases in between. CDR3: CASSSGKNNEQFF. Here the CDR3 DNA reads TGCGCCAGCAGCTCAGGGAAAAACAATGAGCAGTTCTTC.

This clone occurred a few times. V and J are TRBV5-1 and TRBJ2-1; 14 nucleotides align to TRBD2. V lost 0 bases and J lost 9; bases outside the gene matches: 8. This CDR3 spans 17 amino acids. CDR1 and CDR2 from the germline V gene are SGHRS and YFSETQ. CDR3 sequence (DNA): TGCGCCAGCAGCTTGGGGGGGACTAGCGGGAGCGGAGGTGAGCAGTTCTTC. This gives the protein CASSLGGTSGSGGEQFF.

This clone was detected only a few times. The chain joins TRBV10-3 to TRBJ2-1; 8 bases are a match to TRBD2. The CDR3 covers 16 residues. Looked up from germline, CDR1 is ENHRY and CDR2 is SYGVKD. The V segment lost 0 bases and the J segment 2 bases; nucleotides outside the gene matches: 3. The CDR3 DNA reads TGTGCCATCAGTGAGTCGGCTAGCGGGCCCTACAATGAGCAGTTCTTC. Its protein is CAISESASGPYNEQFF.

This clone has more than one count but fewer than ten. The J gene is TRBJ2-3, the V gene TRBV5-1; 7 bases agree with TRBD1. Trimming removed 0 bases from V and 1 base from J; junction bases left unmatched: 5. The CDR3 has 16 amino acids. CDR1 is SGHRS, CDR2 YFSETQ, per germline. The CDR3 sequence: CASSLARGPGTDTQYF. In DNA form, the CDR3 reads TGCGCCAGCAGCTTGGCTAGGGGGCCCGGCACAGATACGCAGTATTTT.

This clone was counted between two and nine times. The CDR3 DNA follows: TGTGCCAGCAGTACGCCGGGACAGTCGCACAATGAGCAGTTCTTC. It yields the protein CASSTPGQSHNEQFF. J is TRBJ2-1 and V is TRBV6-6; 7 bases map to TRBD1. Unmatched junction bases numbered 9, after V lost 5 bases and J lost 5 bases. The germline gives CDR1 MNHNY, CDR2 SVGAGI (reference sequence). The CDR3 has 15 residues.

This clone showed up just a few times. The gene calls are TRBV28 and TRBJ2-5, with D perhaps TRBD1 (5 bases). CDR3 length: 15 amino acids. Germline V CDR1 and CDR2: MDHEN, SYDVKM. V shed 4 bases and J shed 7 bases, with 19 bases lying between them. The DNA of the CDR3 is TGTGCCAGCAGTTCTGCAGGGTCCGCACAACGGACCCAGTACTTC. Translation gives CASSSAGSAQRTQYF.

This chain uses TRBV7-9 with TRBJ2-7, with TRBD1 matching 7 bases. The ends lost 4 bases at V and 9 bases at J; junction bases unmatched: 18. The CDR3 runs 16 residues. Germline V gives CDR1 SEHNR, CDR2 FQNEAQ (reference sequence). In DNA form, the CDR3 reads TGTGCCAGCAGCTCACCAAGACAGGGCGCGGGTCTACGGCAGTACTTC. Amino acid sequence: CASSSPRQGAGLRQYF.